These 32 T cell receptor beta chains were sequenced from one sample in a study of T cell responses to AZD1222 COVID-19 vaccine (dated by TCRdb to the early 2020s). The method was the immunoSEQ multiplex PCR assay. The clones in this table, taken by TCRdb from immuneACCESS, are in-frame only. Not every clone is retained; where verified, under half of the shortfall comes from an unresolved V gene, and the cause of the rest is unknown. In this sample the table shows over 110,000 clones, about 87% of which occur a single time. The ten largest clones capture about 5.9% of the sample. The label giving this sample's time point can be read as: baseline before first vaccination. Specimen: peripheral blood, collected on day 0 of AZD1222 vaccination. These receptors were taken from an adult in good health.

The J gene is TRBJ2-4, the V gene TRBV11-3; D is possibly TRBD2 (5 bases). Per the germline V gene, CDR1 is SGHNT and CDR2 is YENEEA. Trimming shortened V by 7 bases and J by 0 bases, and 16 bases separated the two germline ends. This CDR3 contains 16 residues. The CDR3 sequence: CASKGVLRAAKNIQYF. The CDR3 DNA sequence: TGTGCCAGCAAGGGAGTGTTGCGGGCAGCCAAAAACATTCAGTACTTC.

The gene calls are TRBV30 and TRBJ2-7, with D perhaps matching TRBD1 or TRBD2 (5 bases each). V dropped 3 bases and J dropped 11 bases, with 17 bases sitting between them. Per the germline V gene, CDR1 is GTSNPN and CDR2 is SVGIG (reference sequence). The CDR3 spans 12 residues. CDR3 region: CAWSPGANWEYF. CDR3 DNA sequence: TGTGCCTGGAGCCCCGGGGCAAACTGGGAGTACTTC.

CDR3 residues: CASSRGEQDTQYF. The CDR3, as DNA: TGTGCCAGCAGTCGAGGGGAGCAAGATACGCAGTATTTT. The chain employs TRBV6-6 and TRBJ2-3, with D perhaps TRBD1 or TRBD2 (5 bases each). V lost 5 bases and J lost 5, with 11 bases in between. CDR3 length equals 13 residues. Germline CDR1 and CDR2: MNHNY and SVGAGI (reference sequence).

The chain carries TRBV19 and TRBJ2-5, with D uncertain. This CDR3 contains 14 residues. V was shortened by 2 bases and J by 4 bases, with 11 bases between the two germline ends. Per germline, CDR1 LNHDA and CDR2 SQIVND (reference sequence). CDR3 sequence reads: CASSIIGSRETQYF. The DNA for the CDR3 is TGTGCCAGTAGTATAATAGGCTCGCGAGAGACCCAGTACTTC.

The V gene is TRBV7-9, the J gene TRBJ1-1, with 10 bases identical to TRBD1. Germline V gene lookup returns CDR1 SEHNR and CDR2 FQNEAQ (reference sequence). There are 14 residues in the CDR3. V dropped 5 bases and J dropped 8; count of bases not matched to a gene: 8. Here the CDR3 reads CASSIGTGVSEAFF. CDR3 coding DNA: TGTGCCAGCAGCATCGGGACAGGGGTTTCCGAAGCTTTCTTT.

The chain joins TRBV5-5 to TRBJ1-1; no definite D call. The CDR3 covers 14 residues. Per germline, CDR1 SGHKS and CDR2 YYEKEE (reference sequence). V was cut by 0 bases and J by 3 bases, with 9 bases left in between. Written as DNA, the CDR3 is TGTGCCAGCAGCTTGGGAAGGGTGGACACTGAAGCTTTCTTT. Its protein is CASSLGRVDTEAFF. The whole variable domain, remainder taken from reference TRBV5-5 and TRBJ1-1, is DAGVTQSPTHLIKTRGQQVTLRCSPISGHKSVSWYQQVLGQGPQFIFQYYEKEERGRGNFPDRFSARQFPNYSSELNVNALLLGDSALYLCASSLGRVDTEAFFGQGTRLTVV.

The chain has TRBV28 and TRBJ2-7; TRBD2 is a possible D gene (6 bases). Germline lookup yields CDR1 MDHEN and CDR2 SYDVKM. The CDR3 runs 21 residues. Between the trimmed V and J ends, which lost 3 bases and 4 bases, there was a span of 34 bases. The CDR3 DNA sequence: TGTGCCAGCAGTTTTTCGGAGTTTTGGGTAAGTGGGGGGAGTACTCCATACGAGCAGTACTTC. Its translation is CASSFSEFWVSGGSTPYEQYF.

The J gene is TRBJ2-7, the V gene TRBV19; tentatively, D is TRBD2 (5 bases). Germline CDR1 LNHDA, CDR2 SQIVND (reference sequence). Trimming removed 5 bases from V and 4 bases from J, with 9 bases in between. CDR3 size: 12 residues. CDR3 sequence: CASSDYEYEQYF. The CDR3, as DNA: TGTGCCAGTAGTGACTATGAGTACGAGCAGTACTTC.

The CDR3 here is CASSLALRYRGDTEAFF. CDR3 DNA sequence: TGTGCCAGCAGCTTAGCGCTAAGGTACAGGGGAGACACTGAAGCTTTCTTT. This chain uses TRBV7-2 with TRBJ1-1, with 7 bases fitting TRBD1. J gave up 3 bases and V 0 bases, and 10 bases lay outside the gene matches. Germline CDR1 is SGHTA and CDR2 is FQGNSA. The CDR3 has 17 residues.

This chain uses TRBV5-1 with TRBJ1-1, with TRBD1 as a possible D gene (6 bases). The CDR3 length is 14 residues. The V end lost 0 bases, the J end lost 1 base, and 7 bases lay between the germline ends. In germline, CDR1 is SGHRS, CDR2 YFSETQ. In DNA, the CDR3 is TGCGCCAGCAGCTTGGGGGACAAGAACACTGAAGCTTTCTTT. Translated, it gives CASSLGDKNTEAFF. Combining the CDR3 with reference TRBV5-1 and TRBJ1-1 gives the whole variable domain KAGVTQTPRYLIKTRGQQVTLSCSPISGHRSVSWYQQTPGQGLQFLFEYFSETQRNKGNFPGRFSGRQFSNSRSEMNVSTLELGDSALYLCASSLGDKNTEAFFGQGTRLTVV.

The gene calls are TRBV27 and TRBJ1-2; maybe TRBD1 (6 bases). Trimming left V 2 bases short and J 2 bases short, with 12 bases between. The CDR3 is 15 residues long. Germline V gives CDR1 MNHEY, CDR2 SMNVEV (reference sequence). CDR3: CASSLRHDRNYGYTF. CDR3 nucleotides: TGTGCCAGCAGTTTACGGCACGACAGGAACTATGGCTACACCTTC.

The chain links TRBV7-8 to TRBJ1-2; D gene uncertain. CDR1 and CDR2 (germline): SGHVS, FQNEAQ. The CDR3 is 13 residues long. V dropped 1 base and J dropped 2 bases, with 5 bases sitting between them. CDR3 DNA sequence: TGTGCCAGCAGCTTAGACAGCAACTATGGCTACACCTTC. Its protein product is CASSLDSNYGYTF.

The chain combines TRBV5-8 with TRBJ1-5; 7 bases align to TRBD1. V lost 3 bases, J lost 5 bases, and 8 bases stayed unmatched. Germline V gene lookup returns CDR1 SGHTS and CDR2 YDEGEE. This CDR3 spans 15 amino acids. The CDR3 here is CASSSGQTFHQPQHF. In nucleotides, the CDR3 is TGTGCCAGCAGCTCGGGACAGACTTTCCATCAGCCCCAGCATTTT.

This clone was found once. The rearrangement links TRBV4-2 to TRBJ1-2; D gene ambiguous. The CDR3 runs 15 residues. Germline CDR1 reads LGHNA; CDR2 reads YNFKEQ. Trimming removed 8 bases at V and 1 base at J, with 17 bases between. The CDR3 sequence: CASARTPDLNYGYTF. DNA of the CDR3: TGTGCCAGCGCTAGGACCCCCGACCTTAACTATGGCTACACCTTC.

This sequence joins TRBV28 and TRBJ1-5, with no clear D. The CDR3 length is 13 residues. Looked up from germline, CDR1 is MDHEN and CDR2 is SYDVKM. V dropped 6 bases and J dropped 3 bases, with 9 bases sitting between them. The CDR3 DNA reads as TGTGCCAGCAGAGTCAGCAACAATCAGCCCCAGCATTTT. Translation: CASRVSNNQPQHF. The entire variable domain, with the rest obtained from reference TRBV28 and TRBJ1-5, is as follows: DVKVTQSSRYLVKRTGEKVFLECVQDMDHENMFWYRQDPGLGLRLIYFSYDVKMKEKGDIPEGYSVSREKKERFSLILESASTNQTSMYLCASRVSNNQPQHFGDGTRLSIL.

The chain combines TRBV28 with TRBJ1-5; 9 nucleotides line up with TRBD1. V shed 6 bases, J shed 3 bases, and the junction held 6 bases outside the gene matches. The germline gives CDR1 MDHEN, CDR2 SYDVKM. The CDR3 sequence is 15 residues long. The CDR3 DNA reads as TGTGCCAGCAGGGAGGGACAGGGTATCAATCAGCCCCAGCATTTT. It encodes CASREGQGINQPQHF.

This rearrangement joins TRBV27 to TRBJ1-2; TRBD1 agrees at 8 bases. Trimming cost V 7 bases and J 0 bases; bases outside gene matches: 7. The CDR3 runs 15 residues. CDR1 is MNHEY, CDR2 SMNVEV, per germline (reference sequence). CDR3 sequence (DNA): TGTGCCAGCAAAGGGACAGGCGCTTCTAACTATGGCTACACCTTC. Translated: CASKGTGASNYGYTF.

This sequence joins TRBV7-2 and TRBJ1-3, with 7 bases that match TRBD1. Germline lookup yields CDR1 SGHTA and CDR2 FQGNSA. The V gene end was trimmed by 3 bases and the J gene end by 2 bases; junction bases not matched to a gene: 1. CDR3 length: 14 amino acids. The CDR3 DNA reads as TGTGCCAGCAGCTTCGACAGGGCTGGAAACACCATATATTTT. This codes for CASSFDRAGNTIYF.

The gene calls are TRBV5-6 and TRBJ2-7; TRBD1 might be the D (5 bases). Between the trimmed V and J ends, which lost 2 bases and 5 bases, there was a span of 14 bases. Looked up from germline, CDR1 is SGHDT and CDR2 is YYEEEE. The CDR3 length is 14 residues. The DNA for the CDR3 is TGTGCCAGCAGCTTCCTCGACAGCGCAGACGAGCAGTACTTC. This encodes CASSFLDSADEQYF.

V gene TRBV7-9 combines with J gene TRBJ2-6; D might be TRBD1 (5 bases). This CDR3 has 15 residues. Germline assignment: CDR1 SEHNR and CDR2 FQNEAQ (reference sequence). V lost 5 bases and J lost 0, with 8 bases in between. CDR3 DNA: TGTGCCAGCAGCCCTGGGGCCTCTGGGGCCAACGTCCTGACTTTC. Amino acid sequence: CASSPGASGANVLTF.

The V call is TRBV1, the J call TRBJ2-1; the DNA was not used to check the table's D call, TRBD2. TRBV1 is a pseudogene segment. The CDR3 length is 21 residues. CDR3 in amino acids: CTSSQGRASGILITSYNEQFF. CDR3 nucleotides: TGCACCAGCAGCCAGGGTCGGGCTAGCGGGATTCTAATAACCTCCTACAATGAGCAGTTCTTC.

The chain carries TRBV5-8 and TRBJ1-4; possibly TRBD1 for D (6 bases). CDR1 is SGHTS, CDR2 YDEGEE, per germline. Trimming took off 4 bases at V and 5 bases at J, with 15 bases between the two ends. The CDR3 covers 15 residues. The CDR3 region is CASSVGDTGNEKLFF. CDR3 nucleotide sequence: TGTGCCAGCAGCGTCGGGGACACAGGGAATGAAAAACTGTTTTTT.

This chain joins TRBV27 and TRBJ2-2; 8 positions match TRBD2. J was trimmed by 7 bases and V by 6 bases; bases with no gene match: 16. This CDR3 has 17 residues. Germline loops: CDR1 MNHEY, CDR2 SMNVEV (reference sequence). CDR3 region: CASSLLVAGGAGGELFF. The DNA for the CDR3 is TGTGCCAGCAGCCTCCTTGTCGCGGGAGGTGCGGGCGGGGAGCTGTTTTTT.

The chain has TRBV11-2 and TRBJ2-7; D is undetermined. This CDR3 comprises 12 residues. V lost 2 bases, J lost 2 bases, and 4 bases lay in between. Per the germline V gene, CDR1 is SGHAT and CDR2 is FQNNGV. CDR3: CASSLPTYEQYF. CDR3 DNA: TGTGCCAGCAGCTTACCGACCTACGAGCAGTACTTC.

The CDR3 bases are TGTGCCAGCAGCCACTTGACGGACAGGGAAGAGACCCAGTACTTC. Translation gives CASSHLTDREETQYF. The V and J genes are TRBV7-8 and TRBJ2-5; TRBD1 aligns across 8 bases. Germline values: CDR1 SGHVS, CDR2 FQNEAQ. The CDR3 loop spans 15 amino acids. Unmatched junction bases numbered 8, after V lost 5 bases and J lost 3 bases.

The genes are TRBV27 and TRBJ2-7; 11 nucleotides line up with TRBD2. Trimming removed 5 bases from V and 3 bases from J; junction bases left unmatched: 21. Germline V gene sequence: CDR1 MNHEY, CDR2 SMNVEV (reference sequence). This CDR3 contains 20 residues. The CDR3 is CASSPVGLAERLSLNYEQYF. CDR3 bases: TGTGCCAGCAGTCCTGTGGGACTAGCGGAGCGGCTTTCGCTAAACTACGAGCAGTACTTC.

Of note for this clone: This is likely a read error, given that the CDR3 carries no conserved phenylalanine or tryptophan at its end. The DNA is omitted, as the CDR3 cannot be located on it reliably, and the CDR3 follows TCRdb's listing. The rearrangement uses TRBV7-4 and TRBJ2-7; TRBD2, the table's D call, lacks a check against the DNA. Per the germline V gene, CDR1 is SGHVT and CDR2 is SQSDAQ. The length of the CDR3 is 16 amino acids, counting both ends. CDR3 loop: CASSLEAGTSGRGFVL.

The chain recombines TRBV7-2 with TRBJ2-7; 9 nucleotides line up with TRBD2. This CDR3 region has 15 residues. With 5 bases clipped from V and 3 bases from J, the junction kept 8 bases outside the gene matches. Germline CDR1 SGHTA, CDR2 FQGNSA. The CDR3 DNA reads TGTGCCAGCAGCGTTTCGGGACTAGCAAGCTACGAGCAGTACTTC. Translation: CASSVSGLASYEQYF.

This chain links TRBV20-1 with TRBJ1-2; 9 bases agree with TRBD1. Germline values: CDR1 DFQATT, CDR2 SNEGSKA (reference sequence). CDR3 length: 15 residues. The V and J ends lost 5 bases and 6 bases, in that order; junction bases with no gene match: 13. This CDR3 reads CSAGGPGQGRDGYTF. The CDR3 coding sequence is TGCAGTGCTGGTGGTCCGGGACAGGGACGGGATGGCTACACCTTC.

The V and J genes are TRBV28 and TRBJ1-2; D may be TRBD1 (5 bases). Trimming took 6 bases from V and 5 from J, leaving 19 bases between them. Germline loops: CDR1 MDHEN, CDR2 SYDVKM. The CDR3 spans 15 residues. CDR3 DNA: TGTGCCAGCAGACCGCGACAGATCCCAAGATATGGCTACACCTTC. Its translation: CASRPRQIPRYGYTF.

This chain connects TRBV19 to TRBJ2-7; TRBD1 matches 8 bases. The CDR3 extends over 14 amino acids. Trimming at V came to 3 bases and at J to 4 bases, leaving 5 bases not matched to a gene. Looked up from germline, CDR1 is LNHDA and CDR2 is SQIVND (reference sequence). The CDR3 sequence is CASSIGDRGYEQYF. The CDR3, as DNA: TGTGCCAGTAGTATTGGTGACAGGGGATACGAGCAGTACTTC.

The chain combines TRBV21-1 with TRBJ2-7. TRBV21-1 is a pseudogene locus. The CDR3 consists of 15 residues. The CDR3 DNA sequence: TGTGCCAGCAGCAAATTTGGGGTGGGGGTCTACGAGCAGTACTTC. It encodes CASSKFGVGVYEQYF.